This TCR beta chain comes out of a study of CD8 T cells in Susac syndrome. Healthy donors constituted the controls, which were matched for age and sex. Bulk CD8+ and CD4+ cells came from magnetic negative isolation; CD8+ TEMRA by FACS. Random hexamers served to reverse transcribe roughly 0.45 to 1 ug RNA. The CDR3 of TCR beta was amplified by immunoSEQ multiplex PCR across 54 Vbeta and 13 Jbeta. TCRdb reanalysed the immunoSEQ multiplex PCR reads using MiXCR and keeps one entry per CDR3 protein. The table records 180,000 or so distinct CDR3 sequences, roughly 95% of them present only once. Regarding the study as a whole: TCR sequencing and HLA analysis covered a relatively small number of individuals.

On this clonotype itself: Its antigen is undetermined.

The V end was cut by 3 bases, the J end by 9 bases, with 14 bases between. Per the germline V gene, CDR1 is SQVTM and CDR2 is ANQGSEA. The CDR3 contains 12 residues. The sequencing input was CD4+ T cells from PBMCs. This rearrangement joins TRBV29-1 to TRBJ2-5; D is unclear. The TCR sequence derives from a human donor in good health. Here the CDR3 reads CSVEASTGPQYF. DNA for the CDR3: TGCAGCGTTGAGGCGTCCACGGGCCCCCAGTACTTC.